These 15 T cell receptor beta chains were sequenced from one sample in a study of human T cells and chemical hapten exposure. The time point is: pre-sensitization, week 0. As for treatment: therapeutic diphenylcyclopropenone sensitization with weekly scalp DPC. One entry per CDR3 protein results from TCRdb running MiXCR on the RACE reads. Of some 38,000 distinct CDR3 sequences detected, approximately 7.6% appear once; the ten largest clones hold over 1%. Source: whole blood, taken in connection with sensitization to the hapten diphenylcyclopropenone (DPC). All receptors derive from a woman aged 50 to 60 with alopecia areata. Some clones in this sample may be carry-over from other donors' samples.

Many counts were recorded for this clonotype. The V gene is TRBV7-6, the J gene TRBJ2-5, with TRBD1 matching over 9 bases. Germline loops: CDR1 SGHVS, CDR2 FNYEAQ. Trimming cost V 4 bases and J 5 bases; bases outside gene matches: 8. The CDR3 is 15 amino acids. CDR3 residues: CASSSPGQGLETQYF. The CDR3 coding sequence is TGTGCCAGCAGCTCGCCGGGACAGGGATTGGAGACCCAGTACTTC.

This clonotype was detected many times. The rearrangement links TRBV10-3 to TRBJ1-6; TRBD1 matches 8 bases. The CDR3 sequence is 14 residues long. The germline V gene encodes CDR1 ENHRY and CDR2 SYGVKD. The trim removed 10 bases at V and 2 bases at J, leaving 4 bases unmatched. Here the CDR3 DNA reads TGTGCCACCATGGACAGGGCCTATAATTCACCCCTCCACTTT. Translated: CATMDRAYNSPLHF.

This clonotype was observed many times. This rearrangement joins TRBV6-2 or TRBV6-3 to TRBJ2-7; TRBD2 matches 8 bases. The V gene end was trimmed by 5 bases and the J gene end by 1 base; junction bases not matched to a gene: 10. Germline CDR1 and CDR2: MNHEY and SVGEGT. CDR3 size: 16 residues. The chain's CDR3 is CASSKAEASGSYEQYF. DNA of the CDR3: TGTGCCAGCAGTAAAGCCGAGGCTAGCGGGTCCTACGAGCAGTACTTC.

A remark on this clonotype: It may be a read error: a sequence one base away is much more abundant. Written as DNA, the CDR3 is TGTTCCAGCAGCGCTAGCGGGCCTTACGAGCAGTACTTC. Its protein is CSSSASGPYEQYF. This chain uses TRBV2 with TRBJ2-7, with 8 bases aligning to TRBD2. The V gene's germline CDR1 is SNHLY and CDR2 FYNNEI. There are 13 residues in the CDR3.

A few counts support this clonotype. The genes are TRBV20-1 and TRBJ1-6; D is perhaps TRBD1 (6 bases). The germline V gene encodes CDR1 DFQATT and CDR2 SNEGSKA (reference sequence). This CDR3 comprises 16 residues. V shed 0 bases and J shed 1 base, with 10 bases lying between them. In DNA form, the CDR3 reads TGCAGTGCTAGAGATAAAGGGGGATCCTATAATTCACCCCTCCACTTT. It yields the protein CSARDKGGSYNSPLHF.

This rearrangement joins TRBV12-3 or TRBV12-4 to TRBJ2-2, with 8 positions matching TRBD1. J gave up 4 bases and V 11 bases, and 6 bases lay outside the gene matches. The CDR3 has 13 residues. The CDR3 region has the DNA TGTGCCGCGAAAACAGGGGGCACCGGGGAGCTGTTTTTT. Translation: CAAKTGGTGELFF.

This clonotype was detected a few times. The chain links TRBV27 to TRBJ2-6, with D uncertain. Looked up from germline, CDR1 is MNHEY and CDR2 is SMNVEV (reference sequence). CDR3 length: 16 residues. The V end was cut by 5 bases, the J end by 7 bases, with 18 bases between. The CDR3 here is CASSQVDPLGANVLTF. The CDR3 nucleotides are TGTGCCAGCAGTCAGGTCGATCCCCTAGGCGCCAACGTCCTGACTTTC.

The sample holds many counts of this clonotype. CDR3 DNA: TGTGCCAGCAGCCAAAACAGCCTAGGGGCTTTCTTT. Encoded protein: CASSQNSLGAFF. J is TRBJ1-1 and V is TRBV3-1; D ambiguous. The CDR3 is 12 amino acids. Germline assignment: CDR1 LGHDT and CDR2 YNNKEL (reference sequence). Trimming took 2 bases from V and 11 from J, leaving 12 bases between them.

There are a few counts of this clonotype. The chain recombines TRBV18 with TRBJ1-4; D remains ambiguous. The CDR3 contains 14 residues. The V gene lost 4 bases and the J gene lost 0 bases, with 6 bases spanning the gap. The germline gives CDR1 KGHSH, CDR2 LQKENI. The CDR3 nucleotides read TGTGCCAGCTCACGGGCTACAACTAATGAAAAACTGTTTTTT. It specifies CASSRATTNEKLFF.

This clonotype was counted a few times. V usage is TRBV20-1 and J usage is TRBJ1-1; D is unresolved. Germline V gene sequence: CDR1 DFQATT, CDR2 SNEGSKA (reference sequence). CDR3 length equals 14 residues. V lost 0 bases and J lost 3, with 11 bases in between. DNA of the CDR3: TGCAGTGCTAGAGAGGCAGGCCGGGACACTGAAGCTTTCTTT. Translated: CSAREAGRDTEAFF.

This clonotype was counted many times. The gene calls are TRBV4-3 and TRBJ2-7; maybe TRBD1 (7 bases). Per the germline V gene, CDR1 is LGHNA and CDR2 is YSLEER. The CDR3 is 16 amino acids. V shed 0 bases and J shed 2 bases, with 14 bases lying between them. CDR3 nucleotides: TGCGCCAGCAGCCAAGATGCAGGGGGGCCGACCTACGAGCAGTACTTC. Translation: CASSQDAGGPTYEQYF.

The chain carries TRBV5-3 and TRBJ1-5; no reliable D call. TRBV5-3 is given ORF status, its function remaining uncertain. The CDR3 is 13 amino acids. The V end lost 3 bases, the J end lost 9 bases, and 13 bases lay between the germline ends. The CDR3 protein is CARSSGPLRPQHF. CDR3 bases: TGTGCCAGAAGCTCGGGTCCTCTCCGGCCCCAGCATTTT.

This clonotype was observed at least ten times. J is TRBJ2-5 and V is TRBV29-1; D is perhaps TRBD2 (6 bases). CDR3 length equals 12 residues. CDR1 SQVTM and CDR2 ANQGSEA come from the germline V gene. The V end lost 3 bases, the J end lost 5 bases, and 10 bases lay between the germline ends. As DNA, the CDR3 is TGCAGCGTTGACGCAGGGAGGGAGACCCAGTACTTC. Translating gives CSVDAGRETQYF.

This clonotype occurred many times. The chain couples TRBV11-2 to TRBJ2-4, with D maybe TRBD2 (6 bases). V lost 2 bases to trimming and J lost 1 base, with 15 bases between them. Germline values: CDR1 SGHAT, CDR2 FQNNGV. This CDR3 contains 17 residues. The CDR3 loop reads CASSLSGLASAKNIQYF. CDR3 coding DNA: TGTGCCAGCAGCTTATCCGGGCTAGCGTCCGCCAAAAACATTCAGTACTTC.

This clonotype was recorded at least ten times. The gene calls are TRBV21-1 and TRBJ2-5; the D call of TRBD2 is as the table states it, not checked on the DNA. TRBV21-1 is assigned pseudogene status. The CDR3 contains 15 residues. DNA of the CDR3: TGTGCCAGCAGCCGCCACCGCCAGTCCCAAGAGACCCAGTACTTC. It specifies CASSRHRQSQETQYF.